Shown below are 8 T cell receptor beta chains from a single sample sequenced in a study of T cell clonality in common variable immunodeficiency. Clones were read by immunoSEQ multiplex PCR, and TCRdb kept only the in-frame ones, dropping some. The sample includes about 34,000 clones, none of them occurring once. Source material: peripheral blood mononuclear cells. The receptors derive from a person aged 18-70 years in good health.

At least ten counts were recorded for this clone. The CDR3 end falls 3 residues outside the read, so it is completed with the germline J gene. This sample includes further DNA sequences coding for the same CDR3. The chain has TRBV20-1 and TRBJ2-5; TRBD1 matches 11 bases. Germline V gene data show CDR1 as DFQATT and CDR2 as SNEGSKA (reference sequence). The CDR3 length is 12 residues. V shed 6 bases, J shed 4 bases, and the junction held 1 base outside the gene matches. The CDR3 DNA, read in part, is TGCAGTGCCGGGACAGGGGGAGAGACC. Protein sequence: CSAGTGGET. The full CDR3 is CSAGTGGETQYF.

This clone was recorded many times. The read falls 3 residues short of the CDR3 end, and the missing part is taken from the germline J gene. The genes are TRBV19 and TRBJ2-7; 9 nucleotides match TRBD1. Germline trimming cut 0 bases from V and 3 bases from J; bases unmatched to any gene: 6. This CDR3 comprises 16 residues. Germline V gives CDR1 LNHDA, CDR2 SQIVND (reference sequence). The CDR3 bases that were read are TGTGCCAGTAGTATAGATTCGGGGACAGGGCACTACGAG. This translates into CASSIDSGTGHYE. The full CDR3 protein is CASSIDSGTGHYEQYF.

In its sample, this clone was seen many times. The read halts 3 residues ahead of the CDR3 end, with the missing end drawn from the germline J gene. The chain is built from TRBV5-6 and TRBJ2-5, with D perhaps TRBD1 (5 bases). V was cut by 2 bases and J by 5 bases, with 10 bases left in between. Per the germline V gene, CDR1 is SGHDT and CDR2 is YYEEEE. CDR3 length equals 13 residues. The sequenced CDR3 bases are TGTGCCAGCAGCTTAGCAGGGATCGAGACC. It yields the protein CASSLAGIET. The full CDR3 sequence reads CASSLAGIETQYF.

This clone was seen ten or more times. Incomplete CDR3 DNA: TGTGCCAGTAGTATGGACAGGGGATTCTATGGC. Its translation: CASSMDRGFYG. The CDR3 as a whole reads CASSMDRGFYGYTF. This rearrangement joins TRBV19 to TRBJ1-2, with 9 bases that match TRBD1. The CDR3 goes on 3 residues after the read ends, and that part is filled in from the germline J gene. Germline V gene sequence: CDR1 LNHDA, CDR2 SQIVND (reference sequence). The length of the CDR3 is 14 residues. J gave up 4 bases and V 3 bases, and 3 bases lay outside the gene matches.

Ten or more counts support this clone. The read terminates 3 residues before the CDR3 end, so the remaining end is supplied by the germline J gene. The rearrangement links TRBV7-3 to TRBJ1-1; D call uncertain. The CDR3 sequence is 15 residues long. Germline V gene data show CDR1 as SGHTA and CDR2 as FQGTGA. Trimming took 2 bases from V and 0 from J, leaving 10 bases between them. The CDR3 here is CASSLSVVVNTEAFF. The CDR3 bases that were read are TGTGCCAGCAGCTTATCGGTCGTTGTGAACACTGAA.

This clone was seen repeatedly, ten times or more. Read coverage stops 3 residues before the CDR3 terminus; the germline J gene supplies the remainder. The chain is built from TRBV18 and TRBJ1-1; 8 bases map to TRBD1. The CDR3 spans 15 residues. V lost 6 bases and J lost 2; bases outside the gene matches: 8. Germline CDR1 is KGHSH and CDR2 is LQKENI. CDR3 region: CASSSIGQGNTEAFF. The part of the CDR3 DNA that was read is TGTGCCAGCTCGTCCATTGGACAGGGCAACACTGAA.

This clone was recorded many times. From the germline J gene comes the end of the CDR3, since the read stops 3 residues before it. This chain uses TRBV29-1 with TRBJ2-3, with 10 nucleotides matching TRBD1. The V gene end was trimmed by 2 bases and the J gene end by 4 bases; junction bases not matched to a gene: 15. The CDR3 totals 18 residues. CDR1 is SQVTM and CDR2 is ANQGSEA in the germline V gene. CDR3 sequence reads: CSVEFGLFGTGVADTQYF. The CDR3 DNA, read in part, is TGCAGCGTTGAATTCGGTCTCTTCGGGACAGGGGTTGCAGATACG.

In regard to this clone: One base separates it from a far larger clone, so it is likely a read error. The read falls 3 residues short of the CDR3 end, and the missing part is taken from the germline J gene. This chain uses TRBV13 with TRBJ1-1; the match to TRBD1 covers 11 bases. The CDR3 is 13 amino acids. Germline loops: CDR1 PRHDT, CDR2 FYEKMQ (reference sequence). The CDR3 spells CAGSTGTGGEAFF. The sequenced CDR3 bases are TGTGCCGGCAGCACCGGGACAGGGGGAGAA.